The 32 T cell receptor beta chains reported below all come from one sample, sequenced in a study of somatic mutations in cytotoxic T cells in rheumatoid arthritis. TCRdb's copy holds only in-frame clones and misses some; the assay was immunoSEQ multiplex PCR. The data contain tens of thousands of clones, approximately 82% of them singletons. Sequencing was done on a sample of CD8+ T cells sorted from blood. The receptors come from an adult with rheumatoid arthritis.

Only one count was recorded for this clone. This sequence joins TRBV25-1 and TRBJ1-3; D gene ambiguous. The CDR3 runs 11 residues. Per germline, CDR1 MGHDK and CDR2 SYGVNS. V gave up 7 bases and J gave up 2 bases, with 3 bases separating them. The chain's CDR3 is CASITGNTIYF. CDR3 coding DNA: TGTGCCAGCATTACTGGAAACACCATATATTTT.

This clone was observed a single time. V and J are TRBV19 and TRBJ1-2, with 9 bases fitting TRBD1. CDR1 LNHDA and CDR2 SQIVND come from the germline V gene (reference sequence). The J segment lost 4 bases and the V segment lost 0 bases, leaving 6 bases of the junction unmatched. This CDR3 region has 16 residues. The CDR3 bases are TGTGCCAGTAGTATAGACGTACAGGGGGCTGTCTATGGCTACACCTTC. This codes for CASSIDVQGAVYGYTF. Combining the CDR3 with reference TRBV19 and TRBJ1-2 gives the whole variable domain DGGITQSPKYLFRKEGQNVTLSCEQNLNHDAMYWYRQDPGQGLRLIYYSQIVNDFQKGDIAEGYSVSREKKESFPLTVTSAQKNPTAFYLCASSIDVQGAVYGYTFGSGTRLTVV.

This clone was observed a single time. The chain has TRBV28 and TRBJ2-5, with D perhaps assigned TRBD1 or TRBD2 (5 bases each). The CDR3 extends over 13 amino acids. V was shortened by 5 bases and J by 4 bases, with 11 bases between the two germline ends. The germline CDR1 and CDR2 sequences are MDHEN and SYDVKM. CDR3 in DNA: TGTGCCAGCAGTATAATTGGGGGAGAGACCCAGTACTTC. Translating it yields CASSIIGGETQYF.

The genes are TRBV19 and TRBJ1-4; 11 bases are shared with TRBD1. The CDR3 runs 20 residues. With 3 bases clipped from V and 2 bases from J, the junction kept 14 bases outside the gene matches. Germline V gives CDR1 LNHDA, CDR2 SQIVND (reference sequence). CDR3 nucleotides: TGTGCCAGTAGTATTTACCCCCCCGCCGGACAGGGGGCGACTAATGAAAAACTGTTTTTT. It specifies CASSIYPPAGQGATNEKLFF.

This chain connects TRBV4-3 to TRBJ1-5; D gene ambiguous. Per germline, CDR1 LGHNA and CDR2 YSLEER. CDR3 length: 15 amino acids. V shed 0 bases and J shed 0 bases, with 6 bases lying between them. The CDR3 reads CASSQEGNSNQPQHF. The CDR3 DNA reads as TGCGCCAGCAGCCAAGAGGGGAATAGCAATCAGCCCCAGCATTTT.

The chain couples TRBV11-3 to TRBJ2-3, with 15 bases fitting TRBD2. The CDR3 loop spans 17 amino acids. J was trimmed by 2 bases and V by 6 bases; bases with no gene match: 6. Per the germline V gene, CDR1 is SGHNT and CDR2 is YENEEA. CDR3 residues: CASSLGLAGGPTDTQYF. The CDR3 coding sequence is TGTGCCAGCAGTCTTGGACTAGCGGGGGGGCCCACAGATACGCAGTATTTT.

This chain joins TRBV7-6 and TRBJ1-2; D uncertain. This CDR3 is built from 14 residues. V shed 5 bases and J shed 8 bases, with 18 bases lying between them. Germline loops: CDR1 SGHVS, CDR2 FNYEAQ. CDR3 nucleotide sequence: TGTGCCAGCAGCCCTCGGGGAGGGCTGCTAGGCTACACCTTC. Translated, it gives CASSPRGGLLGYTF.

The chain links TRBV5-6 to TRBJ1-1; 9 bases align to TRBD1. The CDR3 spans 12 residues. In germline, CDR1 is SGHDT, CDR2 YYEEEE. V shed 4 bases and J 9 bases; nucleotides not matched to a gene: 4. The CDR3 DNA reads TGTGCCAGCAGCCTCGGGACAGGGAAAGCTTTCTTT. Translation gives CASSLGTGKAFF.

This clone was observed a single time. The chain has TRBV18 and TRBJ2-7; D perhaps matches TRBD2 (5 bases). The CDR3 is 15 residues long. In germline, CDR1 is KGHSH, CDR2 LQKENI. V was shortened by 3 bases and J by 0 bases, with 12 bases between the two germline ends. The CDR3 is CASSPNGGSSYEQYF. In DNA, the CDR3 is TGTGCCAGCTCACCTAACGGAGGTTCCTCCTACGAGCAGTACTTC.

This clone was recorded once. The chain has TRBV6-1 and TRBJ1-1; D unclear. Per germline, CDR1 MNHNS and CDR2 SASEGT. V shed 6 bases and J shed 7 bases, with 6 bases lying between them. There are 10 residues in the CDR3. This CDR3 reads CASRDGEAFF. The CDR3 bases are TGTGCCAGCAGGGACGGTGAAGCTTTCTTT.

The chain recombines TRBV19 with TRBJ2-3, with unresolved D. Looked up from germline, CDR1 is LNHDA and CDR2 is SQIVND (reference sequence). V was pared by 5 bases and J by 0 bases, with 6 bases between. This CDR3 has 13 residues. CDR3 nucleotide sequence: TGTGCCAGTAGTTTGATTAGCACAGATACGCAGTATTTT. Its translation: CASSLISTDTQYF. Together with reference TRBV19 and TRBJ2-3, the CDR3 gives the full variable domain: DGGITQSPKYLFRKEGQNVTLSCEQNLNHDAMYWYRQDPGQGLRLIYYSQIVNDFQKGDIAEGYSVSREKKESFPLTVTSAQKNPTAFYLCASSLISTDTQYFGPGTRLTVL.

The chain joins TRBV30 to TRBJ1-2; D may be TRBD1 (5 bases). The CDR3 runs to 12 residues. The V end was cut by 8 bases, the J end by 4 bases, with 14 bases between. CDR1 is GTSNPN and CDR2 is SVGIG in the germline V gene (reference sequence). In nucleotides, the CDR3 is TGTGCCGAGAATGGGGGGATCTATGGCTACACCTTC. It specifies CAENGGIYGYTF.

The chain's CDR3 is CASKGGSGYTF. The DNA of the CDR3 is TGTGCCAGCAAAGGGGGCAGTGGCTACACCTTC. The gene calls are TRBV7-2 and TRBJ1-2; 7 bases map to TRBD1. Germline CDR1 reads SGHTA; CDR2 reads FQGNSA. V dropped 7 bases and J dropped 7; count of bases not matched to a gene: 3. The CDR3 is made up of 11 amino acids.

This clone was counted between two and nine times. This chain joins TRBV28 and TRBJ1-1; D unresolved. The CDR3 is made up of 13 amino acids. Trimming stripped 7 bases from V and 11 bases from J, with 20 bases between. Germline CDR1 and CDR2: MDHEN and SYDVKM. This CDR3 is CASIPAAGYTAFF. The CDR3 DNA reads as TGTGCCAGCATCCCGGCCGCGGGGTATACGGCTTTCTTT.

This rearrangement joins TRBV4-2 to TRBJ2-1; the match to TRBD2 covers 9 bases. The CDR3 sequence is 18 residues long. CDR1 is LGHNA, CDR2 YNFKEQ, per germline. The V gene end was trimmed by 4 bases and the J gene end by 4 bases; junction bases not matched to a gene: 14. The CDR3 sequence is CASSRFGGVAGVYNEQFF. CDR3 coding DNA: TGTGCCAGCAGCCGATTCGGTGGGGTAGCGGGAGTGTACAATGAGCAGTTCTTC.

This clone was seen only once. The rearrangement uses TRBV28 and TRBJ1-1; perhaps TRBD1 as D (6 bases). This CDR3 has 15 amino acids. Germline V lookup: CDR1 MDHEN, CDR2 SYDVKM. Trimming removed 4 bases at V and 0 bases at J, with 12 bases between. CDR3 in amino acids: CASSSSGVMNTEAFF. CDR3 coding DNA: TGTGCCAGCAGTTCCTCAGGGGTGATGAACACTGAAGCTTTCTTT.

This chain uses TRBV7-9 with TRBJ1-1, with D possibly being TRBD1 (6 bases). Per the germline V gene, CDR1 is SEHNR and CDR2 is FQNEAQ (reference sequence). This CDR3 is built from 16 residues. V was cut by 3 bases and J by 0 bases, with 14 bases left in between. CDR3 sequence (DNA): TGTGCCAGCAGCTTGGCGGGGGGCGAAGTGAACACTGAAGCTTTCTTT. Translating gives CASSLAGGEVNTEAFF.

V usage is TRBV19 and J usage is TRBJ1-1, with a weak D call TRBD1 (5 bases). Trimming took off 2 bases at V and 1 base at J, with 14 bases between the two ends. CDR3 length equals 16 residues. Per the germline V gene, CDR1 is LNHDA and CDR2 is SQIVND (reference sequence). CDR3 loop: CASSIYGGGRNTEAFF. The CDR3 DNA reads TGTGCCAGTAGTATATACGGCGGGGGGAGGAACACTGAAGCTTTCTTT.

The chain couples TRBV28 to TRBJ2-2; 12 nucleotides agree with TRBD2. Germline CDR1 MDHEN, CDR2 SYDVKM. With 2 bases clipped from V and 0 bases from J, the junction kept 1 base outside the gene matches. The CDR3 is 17 residues long. The DNA of the CDR3 is TGTGCCAGCAGTTTAAGGACTAGCGGGGCGAACACCGGGGAGCTGTTTTTT. It is translated as CASSLRTSGANTGELFF. Combining the CDR3 with reference TRBV28 and TRBJ2-2 gives the whole variable domain DVKVTQSSRYLVKRTGEKVFLECVQDMDHENMFWYRQDPGLGLRLIYFSYDVKMKEKGDIPEGYSVSREKKERFSLILESASTNQTSMYLCASSLRTSGANTGELFFGEGSRLTVL.

CDR3 protein: CASRDRGGAMPPLHF. DNA for the CDR3: TGTGCCAGCAGGGACCGCGGGGGGGCGATGCCACCCCTCCACTTT. The chain employs TRBV28 and TRBJ1-6, with D possibly being TRBD1 (6 bases). There are 15 residues in the CDR3. Germline values: CDR1 MDHEN, CDR2 SYDVKM. Trimming took 6 bases from V and 11 from J, leaving 20 bases between them. The full variable domain, its missing parts supplied by reference TRBV28 and TRBJ1-6, is DVKVTQSSRYLVKRTGEKVFLECVQDMDHENMFWYRQDPGLGLRLIYFSYDVKMKEKGDIPEGYSVSREKKERFSLILESASTNQTSMYLCASRDRGGAMPPLHFGNGTRLTVT.

This chain links TRBV28 with TRBJ1-1; the D is unclear. From germline, CDR1 is MDHEN and CDR2 SYDVKM. V gave up 1 base and J gave up 1 base, with 10 bases separating them. The CDR3 sequence is 15 residues long. The CDR3 loop reads CASSLSLDGNTEAFF. CDR3 sequence (DNA): TGTGCCAGCAGTTTATCCCTTGACGGGAACACTGAAGCTTTCTTT.

The chain carries TRBV9 and TRBJ1-2, with 11 bases aligning to TRBD1. From germline, CDR1 is SGDLS and CDR2 YYNGEE. The length of the CDR3 is 14 residues. The junction had 6 bases not matched to a gene; V was cut back by 4 bases and J by 7 bases. This CDR3 reads CASSTRTGGFGYTF. CDR3 coding DNA: TGTGCCAGCAGCACCCGGACAGGGGGCTTTGGCTACACCTTC.

The chain employs TRBV27 and TRBJ2-1; weak D call: TRBD2 (6 bases). Trimming removed 2 bases at V and 7 bases at J, with 9 bases between. Germline lookup yields CDR1 MNHEY and CDR2 SMNVEV (reference sequence). The CDR3 totals 13 residues. The DNA of the CDR3 is TGTGCCAGCAGTTTAACTAGCTGGAATGAGCAGTTCTTC. It encodes CASSLTSWNEQFF.

The rearrangement links TRBV6-1 to TRBJ2-7, with D perhaps matching TRBD1 (6 bases). The ends were cut back, 0 bases at V and 4 bases at J, with 13 bases in the middle. Germline values: CDR1 MNHNS, CDR2 SASEGT. The CDR3 runs 15 residues. The CDR3 sequence is CASSEASGHPYEQYV. In nucleotides, the CDR3 is TGTGCCAGCAGTGAAGCGTCGGGACACCCATACGAGCAGTACGTC.

The chain is built from TRBV9 and TRBJ2-1; 12 bases agree with TRBD2. Trimming removed 0 bases from V and 9 bases from J; junction bases left unmatched: 4. The CDR3 covers 15 residues. The V gene's germline CDR1 is SGDLS and CDR2 YYNGEE. Here the CDR3 DNA reads TGTGCCAGCAGCGTAGCGGCTAGCGGGAGGGTTGAGCAGTTCTTC. Translating it yields CASSVAASGRVEQFF.

The genes are TRBV5-1 and TRBJ1-2, with D possibly matching TRBD1 (5 bases). This CDR3 has 14 amino acids. CDR1 is SGHRS, CDR2 YFSETQ, per germline. The germline V and J ends were trimmed by 0 bases and 5 bases, with 11 bases remaining between them. The CDR3 bases are TGCGCCAGCAGCTTGGACCAGGGAAGGTATGGCTACACCTTC. Its translation is CASSLDQGRYGYTF.

This rearrangement joins TRBV10-3 to TRBJ1-1, with D unresolved. Trimming removed 3 bases at V and 1 base at J, with 12 bases between. Looked up from germline, CDR1 is ENHRY and CDR2 is SYGVKD. This CDR3 region has 15 residues. The DNA of the CDR3 is TGTGCCATCAGTGATAGGGCAGCCCAGAACACTGAAGCTTTCTTT. Translation: CAISDRAAQNTEAFF.

This sequence joins TRBV2 and TRBJ1-2, with D perhaps TRBD1 (6 bases). Germline assignment: CDR1 SNHLY and CDR2 FYNNEI. The germline V and J ends were trimmed by 8 bases and 1 base, with 20 bases remaining between them. This CDR3 has 16 amino acids. CDR3 protein: CASLTNPGHLNYGYTF. The CDR3 DNA reads TGTGCCAGCCTCACTAATCCGGGACACCTTAACTATGGCTACACCTTC.

This clone is a singleton in its sample. CDR3 nucleotide sequence: TGTGCCAGCAGCTTAGCTCAGATGGTGAACTATGGCTACACCTTC. Its protein product is CASSLAQMVNYGYTF. The chain combines TRBV11-2 with TRBJ1-2; D gene uncertain. The CDR3 is 15 residues long. V was clipped by 1 base and J by 2 bases, with 11 bases between them. Germline V gene lookup returns CDR1 SGHAT and CDR2 FQNNGV.

The chain combines TRBV30 with TRBJ1-2; 7 bases are shared with TRBD1. The germline V gene encodes CDR1 GTSNPN and CDR2 SVGIG (reference sequence). After removal of 6 bases from V and 7 bases from J, the junction contained 14 bases not matched to a gene. The CDR3 spans 14 residues. The CDR3 here is CACTGLPGGVGYTF. In DNA, the CDR3 is TGTGCCTGTACGGGCCTCCCAGGGGGAGTTGGCTACACCTTC.

This chain connects TRBV29-1 to TRBJ1-1; 7 bases agree with TRBD1. The CDR3 is made up of 13 amino acids. CDR1 and CDR2 from the germline V gene are SQVTM and ANQGSEA. Losses at the gene ends were 2 bases for V and 4 bases for J; bases not matched to a gene: 4. The CDR3 spells CSVENSGGTEAFF. The CDR3 bases are TGCAGCGTTGAAAACTCAGGGGGCACTGAAGCTTTCTTT.

The genes are TRBV9 and TRBJ2-1; 9 nucleotides match TRBD2. The germline gives CDR1 SGDLS, CDR2 YYNGEE. CDR3 length: 15 amino acids. V dropped 4 bases and J dropped 0; count of bases not matched to a gene: 2. The CDR3 bases are TGTGCCAGCAGCTCTAGCGGGGACTCCTACAATGAGCAGTTCTTC. It specifies CASSSSGDSYNEQFF.